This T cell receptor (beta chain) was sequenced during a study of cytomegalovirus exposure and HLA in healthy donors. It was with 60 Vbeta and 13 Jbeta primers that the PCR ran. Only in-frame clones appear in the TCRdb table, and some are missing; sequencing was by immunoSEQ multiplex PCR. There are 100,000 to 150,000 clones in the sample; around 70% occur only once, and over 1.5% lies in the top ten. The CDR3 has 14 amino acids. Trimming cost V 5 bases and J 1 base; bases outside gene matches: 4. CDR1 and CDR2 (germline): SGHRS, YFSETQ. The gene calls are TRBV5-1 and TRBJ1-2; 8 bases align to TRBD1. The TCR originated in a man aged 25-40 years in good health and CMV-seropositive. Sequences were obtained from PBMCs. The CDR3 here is CASRSGGRNYGYTF. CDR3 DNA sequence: TGCGCCAGCAGATCAGGGGGCCGTAACTATGGCTACACCTTC.